The 2 T cell receptor beta chains given below trace back to one sample, sequenced in a study of control samples from healthy donors and cancer patients. Using immunoSEQ multiplex PCR, the repertoire was profiled, and TCRdb retains in-frame clones only, with some absent. This sample has over 8,000 clones; around 90% occur once, and the top ten carry about a fifth. The sequenced material came from PBMCs. These receptors were taken from a man aged 60 to 69 with colorectal cancer.

V is TRBV28 and J is TRBJ1-6; TRBD1 matches 7 bases. Germline CDR1 is MDHEN and CDR2 is SYDVKM. The CDR3 sequence is 14 residues long. Trimming took 6 bases from V and 6 from J; bases not matched to a gene: 5. The CDR3 reads CASSSTGFNSPLHF. The DNA for the CDR3 is TGTGCCAGCAGCTCGACAGGGTTTAATTCACCCCTCCACTTT.

The V call is TRBV2, the J call TRBJ1-2, with TRBD1 matching over 9 bases. Germline CDR1 and CDR2: SNHLY and FYNNEI. The V gene end was trimmed by 6 bases and the J gene end by 6 bases; junction bases not matched to a gene: 5. This CDR3 is 13 amino acids long. The CDR3 loop reads CASRVTGGDGYTF. The CDR3 nucleotides read TGTGCCAGCAGAGTCACAGGGGGCGATGGCTACACCTTC.